The 24 T cell receptor beta chains in this list originate from one sample, sequenced in a study of cytomegalovirus exposure and HLA in healthy donors. Sequencing was performed with immunoSEQ multiplex PCR; in TCRdb, only in-frame clones are kept and a portion is missing. The table lists 140,000 to 150,000 clones, about 87% of them singletons, with 4.5% to 5.5% in the top ten. The source material was PBMCs. The receptor set was obtained from a young man in good health and CMV-seropositive.

The chain joins TRBV6-4 to TRBJ2-7, with 11 bases matching TRBD2. Germline loops: CDR1 MRHNA, CDR2 SNTAGT. The CDR3 covers 15 residues. Trimming at V came to 6 bases and at J to 5 bases, leaving 9 bases not matched to a gene. CDR3 sequence reads: CASSPLAGGYNEQYF. The CDR3 DNA reads TGTGCCAGCAGCCCTCTAGCGGGAGGCTACAACGAGCAGTACTTC.

This sequence joins TRBV7-6 and TRBJ2-6; 7 bases map to TRBD1. V shed 5 bases, J shed 0 bases, and the junction held 13 bases outside the gene matches. The V gene's germline CDR1 is SGHVS and CDR2 FNYEAQ. This CDR3 has 19 amino acids. CDR3 sequence: CASSPGTAGMLSGANVLTF. The CDR3 coding sequence is TGTGCCAGCAGCCCTGGGACAGCCGGCATGCTCTCTGGGGCCAACGTCCTGACTTTC. The full variable domain, its missing parts supplied by reference TRBV7-6 and TRBJ2-6, is GAGVSQSPRYKVTKRGQDVALRCDPISGHVSLYWYRQALGQGPEFLTYFNYEAQQDKSGLPNDRFSAERPEGSISTLTIQRTEQRDSAMYRCASSPGTAGMLSGANVLTFGAGSRLTVL.

The chain carries TRBV6-5 and TRBJ1-5, with D hard to call. Germline assignment: CDR1 MNHEY and CDR2 SVGAGI. V was pared by 0 bases and J by 2 bases, with 8 bases between. This CDR3 spans 15 amino acids. The CDR3 sequence: CASSYSEGGNQPQHF. CDR3 sequence (DNA): TGTGCCAGCAGTTACTCGGAGGGTGGCAATCAGCCCCAGCATTTT.

V is TRBV25-1 and J is TRBJ1-2; TRBD1 agrees at 10 bases. V was pared by 6 bases and J by 2 bases, with 6 bases of the junction left unmatched. The germline gives CDR1 MGHDK, CDR2 SYGVNS. This CDR3 comprises 15 residues. CDR3 sequence reads: CASSRTGGPNYGYTF. The CDR3 DNA reads TGTGCCAGCAGCCGGACAGGGGGTCCAAACTATGGCTACACCTTC.

With regard to this clone: A read error may produce the germline difference seen at one junction end. The chain employs TRBV7-2 and TRBJ2-1; a weak D match, TRBD1 (5 bases). This CDR3 is built from 11 residues. Germline lookup yields CDR1 SGHTA and CDR2 FQGNSA. The CDR3 region has the DNA TGTGCCAGCAGCACCTGGACAAGGTGGGTCTTC. Translating gives CASSTWTRWVF. The complete variable domain, with remaining parts taken from reference TRBV7-2 and TRBJ2-1, reads GAGVSQSPSNKVTEKGKDVELRCDPISGHTALYWYRQSLGQGLEFLIYFQGNSAPDKSGLPSDRFSAERTGGSVSTLTIQRTQQEDSAVYLCASSTWTRWVFGPGTRLTVL.

CDR3 sequence reads: CAWSLPGQTGRGYTF. The CDR3 bases are TGTGCCTGGAGTCTCCCCGGACAAACCGGGAGGGGCTACACCTTC. V usage is TRBV30 and J usage is TRBJ1-2, with TRBD1 as a possible D gene (5 bases). Trimming cost V 2 bases and J 8 bases, with 21 bases left between them. Germline CDR1 and CDR2: GTSNPN and SVGIG (reference sequence). The CDR3 runs 15 residues. The full variable domain, rest sourced from reference TRBV30 and TRBJ1-2, is SQTIHQWPATLVQPVGSPLSLECTVEGTSNPNLYWYRQAAGRGLQLLFYSVGIGQISSEVPQNLSASRPQDRQFILSSKKLLLSDSGFYLCAWSLPGQTGRGYTFGSGTRLTVV.

J is TRBJ2-2 and V is TRBV5-1; D might be TRBD1 (6 bases). The CDR3 runs 19 residues. CDR1 and CDR2 from the germline V gene are SGHRS and YFSETQ. Trimming shortened V by 0 bases and J by 7 bases, and 25 bases separated the two germline ends. CDR3 sequence reads: CASSLARGTLRDQDGELFF. CDR3 in DNA: TGCGCCAGCAGCTTGGCCAGGGGTACCTTGAGGGACCAGGACGGGGAGCTGTTTTTT.

The chain carries TRBV4-1 and TRBJ1-1, with D tentatively TRBD1 (6 bases). Germline values: CDR1 MGHRA, CDR2 YSYEKL. The V end was cut by 3 bases, the J end by 8 bases, with 13 bases between. The CDR3 consists of 13 residues. CDR3 bases: TGCGCCAGCAGCCAGGGGACAACCCCCGAAGCTTTCTTT. The encoded protein is CASSQGTTPEAFF.

Concerning this clone itself: Sequence at one end of the junction differs from germline and may be a read error. The rearrangement links TRBV5-1 to TRBJ1-1; 8 bases match TRBD1. Per germline, CDR1 SGHRS and CDR2 YFSETQ. The length of the CDR3 is 13 residues. The CDR3 DNA sequence: TGCGCCAGCAGCTTGTCGGGACAGGATAATCCCGTCTTT. Amino acid sequence: CASSLSGQDNPVF.

The DNA of the CDR3 is TGTGCCAGTACCGAGGTCGGGGGGGCAGGGTATGGCTACACCTTC. Encoded protein: CASTEVGGAGYGYTF. This chain uses TRBV19 with TRBJ1-2; possible D gene TRBD1, 6 bases. Trimming removed 7 bases at V and 5 bases at J, with 20 bases between. This CDR3 contains 15 residues. The V gene's germline CDR1 is LNHDA and CDR2 SQIVND (reference sequence).

This sequence joins TRBV9 and TRBJ1-4; no clear D gene. Trimming shortened V by 0 bases and J by 7 bases, and 13 bases separated the two germline ends. This CDR3 region has 15 residues. Germline CDR1 is SGDLS and CDR2 is YYNGEE. In DNA form, the CDR3 reads TGTGCCAGCAGCGTAGACGAGGGCATGCTTGAAAAACTGTTTTTT. Encoded protein: CASSVDEGMLEKLFF.

As DNA, the CDR3 is TGCAGCGCCGGGACAGACCCAGAAGCTTTCTTT. Residues: CSAGTDPEAFF. V gene TRBV29-1 combines with J gene TRBJ1-1, with TRBD1 matching over 7 bases. Trimming took 7 bases from V and 8 from J; bases not matched to a gene: 7. Germline V CDR1 and CDR2: SQVTM, ANQGSEA. The CDR3 has 11 residues.

V is TRBV28 and J is TRBJ1-6; the match to TRBD1 covers 9 bases. Germline V gene sequence: CDR1 MDHEN, CDR2 SYDVKM. V was pared by 6 bases and J by 9 bases, with 6 bases of the junction left unmatched. This CDR3 contains 14 residues. CDR3 sequence (DNA): TGTGCCAGCAGGAGGACAGGGGAAGTTTCACCCCTCCACTTT. Translated: CASRRTGEVSPLHF.

V usage is TRBV5-1 and J usage is TRBJ2-1, with 11 bases fitting TRBD2. The CDR3 runs 18 residues. V was clipped by 1 base and J by 10 bases; unmatched bases: 16. Germline values: CDR1 SGHRS, CDR2 YFSETQ. CDR3 coding DNA: TGCGCCAGCAGCTTGATCCAGGTAGCGGGAGGGCCAGTGGGAGAGCAGTTCTTC. Protein product: CASSLIQVAGGPVGEQFF.

J is TRBJ1-2 and V is TRBV2; D gene ambiguous. This CDR3 spans 12 amino acids. Trimming left V 7 bases short and J 8 bases short, with 14 bases between. Germline CDR1 is SNHLY and CDR2 is FYNNEI. CDR3 DNA: TGTGCCAGCATCCGGGAAAAGATAGGCTACACCTTC. It specifies CASIREKIGYTF.

The rearrangement joins TRBV2 to TRBJ2-3; TRBD1 agrees at 9 bases. The junction had 11 bases not matched to a gene; V was cut back by 10 bases and J by 6 bases. Germline CDR1 is SNHLY and CDR2 is FYNNEI. The CDR3 loop spans 14 amino acids. Here the CDR3 reads CAIRQGGFLDTQYF. CDR3 sequence (DNA): TGTGCCATTAGACAGGGGGGTTTTTTGGATACGCAGTATTTT.

J is TRBJ2-1 and V is TRBV19; 7 bases fit TRBD1. J lost 4 bases, V lost 7 bases, and 13 bases had no gene match. Germline V gives CDR1 LNHDA, CDR2 SQIVND (reference sequence). The CDR3 runs 16 residues. CDR3 DNA sequence: TGTGCCAGTATGGGGGCCGTGGGGACAGTTTACAATGAGCAGTTCTTC. This codes for CASMGAVGTVYNEQFF.

The gene calls are TRBV9 and TRBJ2-2; D is unresolved. V was trimmed by 0 bases and J by 0 bases, leaving 6 bases between them. The CDR3 is 15 residues long. Looked up from germline, CDR1 is SGDLS and CDR2 is YYNGEE. CDR3 nucleotides: TGTGCCAGCAGCGTAGTGTCCACGAACACCGGGGAGCTGTTTTTT. Residues: CASSVVSTNTGELFF. Complete variable domain (other parts from reference TRBV9 and TRBJ2-2): DSGVTQTPKHLITATGQRVTLRCSPRSGDLSVYWYQQSLDQGLQFLIQYYNGEERAKGNILERFSAQQFPDLHSELNLSSLELGDSALYFCASSVVSTNTGELFFGEGSRLTVL.

The V and J genes are TRBV30 and TRBJ2-1, with TRBD2 matching 10 bases. This CDR3 is 15 amino acids long. V was pared by 3 bases and J by 3 bases, with 5 bases of the junction left unmatched. Germline values: CDR1 GTSNPN, CDR2 SVGIG (reference sequence). CDR3: CAWRERGGFYNEQFF. The CDR3 region has the DNA TGTGCCTGGAGAGAGCGGGGGGGCTTCTACAATGAGCAGTTCTTC.

This clone has just a few counts. The rearrangement joins TRBV7-2 to TRBJ1-6; D is unresolved. Trimming left V 1 base short and J 6 bases short, with 7 bases between. Germline lookup yields CDR1 SGHTA and CDR2 FQGNSA. This CDR3 region has 14 residues. CDR3 loop: CASSLDSLNSPLHF. Written as DNA, the CDR3 is TGTGCCAGCAGCTTAGACAGTCTTAATTCACCCCTCCACTTT.

This rearrangement joins TRBV9 to TRBJ2-1, with 8 bases fitting TRBD2. This CDR3 has 15 amino acids. With 0 bases clipped from V and 8 bases from J, the junction kept 7 bases outside the gene matches. CDR1 is SGDLS and CDR2 is YYNGEE in the germline V gene. CDR3 in amino acids: CASSVAVGGAYEQFF. For the CDR3, the DNA is TGTGCCAGCAGCGTAGCCGTCGGGGGGGCATATGAGCAGTTCTTC.

CDR3 sequence: CASSSRGTTYTEAFF. The CDR3 nucleotides read TGTGCCAGCAGCTCCCGGGGTACCACGTACACTGAAGCTTTCTTT. The J gene is TRBJ1-1, the V gene TRBV7-2; the D is unclear. The CDR3 runs to 15 residues. Germline V gene data show CDR1 as SGHTA and CDR2 as FQGNSA. Trimming stripped 4 bases from V and 3 bases from J, with 15 bases between. The full variable domain, with the rest looked up from reference TRBV7-2 and TRBJ1-1, is GAGVSQSPSNKVTEKGKDVELRCDPISGHTALYWYRQSLGQGLEFLIYFQGNSAPDKSGLPSDRFSAERTGGSVSTLTIQRTQQEDSAVYLCASSSRGTTYTEAFFGQGTRLTVV.

CDR3 loop: CASSLGLSLGGHQPQHF. The CDR3 nucleotides read TGTGCCAGCAGCTTGGGCCTGAGCTTAGGAGGACATCAGCCCCAGCATTTT. The chain recombines TRBV5-5 with TRBJ1-5; D not certain. The V end lost 0 bases, the J end lost 5 bases, and 18 bases lay between the germline ends. In germline, CDR1 is SGHKS, CDR2 YYEKEE (reference sequence). The CDR3 runs to 17 residues.

This sequence joins TRBV6-5 and TRBJ1-3; D possibly corresponds to TRBD1 (5 bases). Trimming took 0 bases from V and 0 from J, leaving 9 bases between them. This CDR3 contains 16 residues. Germline loops: CDR1 MNHEY, CDR2 SVGAGI. The CDR3 region has the DNA TGTGCCAGCAGTTACTCCTGGGGCTTCTCTGGAAACACCATATATTTT. Translating it yields CASSYSWGFSGNTIYF.